Listed here is a single T cell receptor (beta chain). This record belongs to a study of CD8+ T cells in alopecia areata. The CDR3 is 13 amino acids. With 0 bases removed from V and 7 bases from J, the gap between germline ends came to 10 bases. Germline V lookup: CDR1 SGHTA, CDR2 FQGNSA. In each case, RNA was isolated and then reverse transcribed into cDNA as the sequencing template. Repertoires were generated with immunoSEQ multiplex PCR, while TCRdb's copy carries only in-frame clones and drops some. Of 200,000 or so clones listed, roughly 60% are singletons. Treatment described: oral pan-JAK inhibitor, 5-10 mg twice daily.

This specimen was CD4+ T cells sorted from blood, taken at week 24, from a patient treated with tofacitinib. The receptor comes from a human donor with alopecia areata. The chain couples TRBV7-2 to TRBJ2-7, with D tentatively TRBD1 or TRBD2 (6 bases each). CDR3 region: CASSLAPGAEQYF. For the CDR3, the DNA is TGTGCCAGCAGCTTAGCGCCGGGGGCAGAGCAGTACTTC.